This entry is about one T cell receptor beta chain. Measured with immunoSEQ multiplex PCR; TCRdb has only the in-frame clones, and not every one. This table has about 270,000 clones, around 88% appearing once. This CDR3 is 16 amino acids long. The V end lost 3 bases, the J end lost 2 bases, and 13 bases lay between the germline ends. Germline loops: CDR1 LGHDT, CDR2 YNNKEL (reference sequence). The data derive from a study of blood T cell repertoires in COVID-19. Material: peripheral blood. This TCR derives from a woman older than 75 with COVID-19, enrolled during active disease. This chain connects TRBV3-1 (or the pseudogene TRBV3-2) to TRBJ2-2; perhaps TRBD1 as D (5 bases). DNA of the CDR3: TGTGCCAGCAGCCATCAAAGGGGATTTAACACCGGGGAGCTGTTTTTT. Translation: CASSHQRGFNTGELFF.